The next 29 T cell receptor beta chains were all read from a single sample in a study of neurological immune-mediated disorders. TCRdb called the 5' RACE reads again in MiXCR, with one record for every CDR3 protein. This table holds 67,000 or so distinct CDR3 sequences, approximately 14% found once. The time point denotes: longitudinal time-point 1 (baseline). Sequencing used PBMCs. These receptors were taken from a female donor with HTLV-1-associated myelopathy (HAM/TSP).

The genes are TRBV27 and TRBJ2-7; D is perhaps TRBD1 or TRBD2 (5 bases each). V lost 2 bases to trimming and J lost 7 bases, with 21 bases between them. The CDR3 consists of 16 residues. Germline CDR1 MNHEY, CDR2 SMNVEV (reference sequence). CDR3 protein: CASSLASRGSRGEQYF. The CDR3 DNA reads TGTGCCAGCAGTTTAGCTAGTCGGGGCTCCCGGGGAGAGCAGTACTTC.

The sample holds many counts of this clonotype. The CDR3: CASSSGLAGDTQYF. The CDR3 DNA sequence: TGTGCCAGCAGCTCCGGACTAGCGGGGGATACGCAGTATTTT. The chain has TRBV7-3 and TRBJ2-3, with 12 bases lining up with TRBD2. This CDR3 spans 14 amino acids. CDR1 and CDR2 from the germline V gene are SGHTA and FQGTGA. V was pared by 4 bases and J by 6 bases, with 2 bases of the junction left unmatched.

In this sample, this clonotype turned up many times. The V call is TRBV20-1, the J call TRBJ2-7, with 9 positions matching TRBD1. Germline CDR1 is DFQATT and CDR2 is SNEGSKA (reference sequence). The CDR3 is 14 amino acids. The V segment lost 2 bases and the J segment 3 bases; nucleotides outside the gene matches: 5. The CDR3 nucleotides read TGCAGTGCTAGACGGACAGGGGAAAACTACGAGCAGTACTTC. It yields the protein CSARRTGENYEQYF.

Many counts were recorded for this clonotype. CDR3 sequence reads: CASSSGRYNEQFF. The CDR3 region has the DNA TGTGCCAGCAGCTCCGGGAGGTACAATGAGCAGTTCTTC. V is TRBV7-2 and J is TRBJ2-1; 7 positions match TRBD2. With V trimmed by 4 bases and J by 4 bases, 1 base remained unmatched. This CDR3 region has 13 residues. Per germline, CDR1 SGHTA and CDR2 FQGNSA.

This clonotype was picked up many times. This chain joins TRBV2 and TRBJ2-2, with D perhaps TRBD1 or TRBD2 (6 bases each). The CDR3 contains 12 residues. V shed 9 bases and J shed 6 bases, with 11 bases lying between them. Germline V gene data show CDR1 as SNHLY and CDR2 as FYNNEI. CDR3 nucleotide sequence: TGTGCCAGAGGGGGGTACCCCGGGGAGCTGTTTTTT. This codes for CARGGYPGELFF.

The table lists this clonotype with a few counts. The V and J genes are TRBV6-6 and TRBJ2-3; D gene uncertain. The CDR3 covers 15 residues. V shed 6 bases and J shed 1 base, with 14 bases lying between them. Germline V gene lookup returns CDR1 MNHNY and CDR2 SVGAGI (reference sequence). CDR3 residues: CASSLDGLGTDTQYF. CDR3 DNA: TGTGCCAGCAGCCTGGACGGGTTGGGCACAGATACGCAGTATTTT.

This clonotype was counted at least ten times. In nucleotides, the CDR3 is TGTGCCAGCAGCGTAGGGGGTGATAATTCACCCCTCCACTTT. Translating gives CASSVGGDNSPLHF. V and J are TRBV9 and TRBJ1-6, with unresolved D. Trimming pared 0 bases from V and 5 bases from J, leaving 6 bases between. The CDR3 runs to 14 residues. Germline assignment: CDR1 SGDLS and CDR2 YYNGEE.

This clonotype was counted ten times or more. The rearrangement joins TRBV12-3 or TRBV12-4 to TRBJ2-4; no clear D. This CDR3 contains 11 residues. V was clipped by 5 bases and J by 6 bases, with 5 bases between them. The DNA for the CDR3 is TGTGCCAGCAGTCAGCGAAACATTCAGTACTTC. It encodes CASSQRNIQYF.

Concerning this clonotype: At one boundary the junction diverges from the germline segment, which might be a read error. The chain's CDR3 is CASSFSGGTYEHYF. The CDR3 DNA reads TGCGCCAGCAGCTTTAGCGGGGGGACATACGAGCATTACTTC. The V gene is TRBV5-1, the J gene TRBJ2-7; 10 bases fit TRBD2. The CDR3 extends over 14 amino acids. The germline CDR1 and CDR2 sequences are SGHRS and YFSETQ.

This clonotype has more than one count but fewer than ten. The chain is built from TRBV30 and TRBJ2-1, with TRBD2 identical over 13 bases. V lost 0 bases and J lost 0; bases outside the gene matches: 2. The CDR3 consists of 17 residues. Germline CDR1 and CDR2: GTSNPN and SVGIG (reference sequence). This CDR3 reads CAWSVGTSGVSYNEQFF. The CDR3 DNA follows: TGTGCCTGGAGTGTAGGGACTAGCGGGGTCTCCTACAATGAGCAGTTCTTC. The full variable domain, in which reference TRBV30 and TRBJ2-1 provide the parts outside the CDR3, is SQTIHQWPATLVQPVGSPLSLECTVEGTSNPNLYWYRQAAGRGLQLLFYSVGIGQISSEVPQNLSASRPQDRQFILSSKKLLLSDSGFYLCAWSVGTSGVSYNEQFFGPGTRLTVL.

The chain uses TRBV29-1 and TRBJ2-3, with D possibly being TRBD1 (5 bases). Germline V gene data show CDR1 as SQVTM and CDR2 as ANQGSEA. Trimming stripped 4 bases from V and 4 bases from J, with 12 bases between. The CDR3 loop spans 13 amino acids. This chain's CDR3 is CSVAGQGSDTQYF. The CDR3 DNA reads TGCAGCGTTGCGGGCCAGGGTTCAGATACGCAGTATTTT.

This clonotype was observed at least ten times. V usage is TRBV12-3 or TRBV12-4 and J usage is TRBJ2-3; the D gene is possibly TRBD2 (6 bases). The V end lost 4 bases, the J end lost 8 bases, and 13 bases lay between the germline ends. The CDR3 loop spans 13 amino acids. The CDR3 sequence: CASSSLGGRTQYF. The CDR3 DNA is TGTGCCAGCAGTTCACTCGGGGGACGTACGCAGTATTTT.

This clonotype was counted at least ten times. The chain employs TRBV7-2 and TRBJ2-3; D ambiguous. CDR1 is SGHTA, CDR2 FQGNSA, per germline. Trimming took off 0 bases at V and 4 bases at J, with 5 bases between the two ends. The CDR3 length is 13 residues. This CDR3 is CASSLAGSDTQYF. CDR3 DNA sequence: TGTGCCAGCAGCTTAGCGGGGTCAGATACGCAGTATTTT.

This clonotype has only a few counts. J is TRBJ1-5 and V is TRBV12-3 or TRBV12-4, with D maybe TRBD1 (6 bases). There are 13 residues in the CDR3. V was pared by 3 bases and J by 4 bases, with 7 bases between. As DNA, the CDR3 is TGTGCCAGCAGTTTGACAGGAAATCAGCCCCAGCATTTT. Protein: CASSLTGNQPQHF.

J is TRBJ2-5 and V is TRBV5-1; possibly TRBD2 for D (7 bases). Germline assignment: CDR1 SGHRS and CDR2 YFSETQ. Deletions cut 3 bases from V and 4 bases from J, with 13 bases between. There are 14 residues in the CDR3. CDR3 in DNA: TGCGCCAGCAGCTACGCCGGGGGGCGAGAGACCCAGTACTTC. Translating it yields CASSYAGGRETQYF.

With respect to this clonotype: Sequence at one end of the junction differs from germline and may be a read error. The chain joins TRBV10-3 to TRBJ2-5; D not resolved. Looked up from germline, CDR1 is ENHRY and CDR2 is SYGVKD. The CDR3 has 18 amino acids. The CDR3 DNA reads as TGTGCCATCAGTGAGTCGTGGCTAGATGAGAATTACCGAGAGACCCAGAACTTC. It yields the protein CAISESWLDENYRETQNF.

This clonotype has a count of ten or more. V is TRBV5-1 and J is TRBJ2-7, with D perhaps TRBD2 (6 bases). V lost 0 bases and J 3 bases, leaving 7 bases between the germline ends. The CDR3 length is 13 residues. Germline V gene data show CDR1 as SGHRS and CDR2 as YFSETQ. The CDR3 nucleotides are TGCGCCAGCAGCTTGGGGGGAGGCTACGAGCAGTACTTC. Its protein product is CASSLGGGYEQYF.

At least ten counts were recorded for this clonotype. V usage is TRBV5-1 and J usage is TRBJ2-7; no clear D. The CDR3 contains 14 residues. V lost 3 bases and J lost 1, with 11 bases in between. Germline V gives CDR1 SGHRS, CDR2 YFSETQ. DNA for the CDR3: TGCGCCAGCAGCTGGCGTGGACCTTCCTACGAGCAGTACTTC. As protein: CASSWRGPSYEQYF.

Ten or more counts support this clonotype. This chain connects TRBV12-3 or TRBV12-4 to TRBJ1-2, with 10 nucleotides matching TRBD1. V gave up 6 bases and J gave up 7 bases; unmatched junction bases: 17. This CDR3 has 17 amino acids. As DNA, the CDR3 is TGTGCCAGCAGCCAAAAGGGGACAGGGGTGGTCTTGAGTGGCTACACCTTC. Translating it yields CASSQKGTGVVLSGYTF.

Only a few counts were recorded for this clonotype. The CDR3 spells CASNPGLSTQYF. CDR3 DNA sequence: TGTGCCAGCAACCCGGGACTCTCCACCCAGTACTTC. The gene calls are TRBV6-5 and TRBJ2-5, with D possibly TRBD2 on 6 matching bases. Trimming removed 7 bases at V and 8 bases at J, with 14 bases between. This CDR3 is 12 amino acids long. Per germline, CDR1 MNHEY and CDR2 SVGAGI.

As regards this clonotype: A much larger clonotype is one base distant, so this may be a read error. The chain carries TRBV5-8 and TRBJ1-6; D is ambiguous. The CDR3 extends over 13 amino acids. Germline V gene lookup returns CDR1 SGHTS and CDR2 YDEGEE. CDR3 sequence: CASSLVAESPPHF. CDR3 bases: TGTGCCAGCAGCTTGGTCGCCGAATCACCCCCCCACTTT.

This clonotype was seen many times. The genes are TRBV12-3 or TRBV12-4 and TRBJ2-7, with 9 bases lining up with TRBD1. V lost 10 bases to trimming and J lost 9 bases; unmatched junction nucleotides: 13. The CDR3 totals 13 residues. The CDR3 spells CATGQGRAGLQYF. The CDR3 nucleotides are TGTGCCACAGGACAGGGGAGGGCTGGTTTGCAGTACTTC.

This clonotype was seen repeatedly, ten times or more. The V call is TRBV5-1, the J call TRBJ1-5, with 8 bases matching TRBD1. V dropped 4 bases and J dropped 5; count of bases not matched to a gene: 8. The CDR3 extends over 15 amino acids. Germline V gene sequence: CDR1 SGHRS, CDR2 YFSETQ. The CDR3 here is CASSLLGQVDQPQHF. CDR3 in DNA: TGCGCCAGCAGCCTGTTGGGACAGGTCGATCAGCCCCAGCATTTT.

Many counts were recorded for this clonotype. This sequence joins TRBV12-3 or TRBV12-4 and TRBJ2-3; D remains ambiguous. The CDR3 is made up of 11 amino acids. Trimming shortened V by 1 base and J by 8 bases, and 4 bases separated the two germline ends. The CDR3 loop reads CASSLGTTQYF. The CDR3 bases are TGTGCCAGCAGTTTAGGTACTACGCAGTATTTT.

In DNA form, the CDR3 reads TGTGCCAGCAGCCGAAAGGGCGCCGAAGCTTTCTTT. Translation gives CASSRKGAEAFF. The genes are TRBV7-2 and TRBJ1-1, with no clear D. The germline CDR1 and CDR2 sequences are SGHTA and FQGNSA. The CDR3 is 12 amino acids. V was trimmed by 5 bases and J by 8 bases, leaving 12 bases between them. Complete variable domain (other parts from reference TRBV7-2 and TRBJ1-1): GAGVSQSPSNKVTEKGKDVELRCDPISGHTALYWYRQSLGQGLEFLIYFQGNSAPDKSGLPSDRFSAERTGGSVSTLTIQRTQQEDSAVYLCASSRKGAEAFFGQGTRLTVV.

This clonotype appeared many times. The chain joins TRBV12-5 to TRBJ1-1; D not resolved. CDR1 and CDR2 (germline): LGHNT, FRNRAP. The CDR3 totals 11 residues. Between the trimmed V and J ends, which lost 7 bases and 1 base, there was a span of 4 bases. CDR3 nucleotide sequence: TGTGCTAGTGCCGGGAACACTGAAGCTTTCTTT. It translates to CASAGNTEAFF.

This clonotype appeared many times. The chain employs TRBV20-1 and TRBJ2-2, with D tentatively TRBD1 (5 bases). The CDR3 is 14 amino acids. The V gene's germline CDR1 is DFQATT and CDR2 SNEGSKA (reference sequence). Trimming took 1 base from V and 5 from J, leaving 11 bases between them. The CDR3 protein is CSARARQSTGELFF. The CDR3 coding sequence is TGCAGTGCTAGAGCGAGACAGTCGACCGGGGAGCTGTTTTTT.

This clonotype was observed many times. J is TRBJ2-3 and V is TRBV5-1; 7 positions match TRBD2. The CDR3 sequence is 14 residues long. The J segment lost 2 bases and the V segment lost 7 bases, leaving 7 bases of the junction unmatched. Germline V gives CDR1 SGHRS, CDR2 YFSETQ. CDR3 nucleotide sequence: TGCGCCAGCGCCCGCGGGGGAGACACAGATACGCAGTATTTT. It is translated as CASARGGDTDTQYF.

This clonotype was seen at least ten times. The chain combines TRBV5-1 with TRBJ1-2; 8 nucleotides agree with TRBD1. J lost 8 bases, V lost 0 bases, and 9 bases had no gene match. Germline values: CDR1 SGHRS, CDR2 YFSETQ. The CDR3 totals 15 residues. CDR3 DNA: TGCGCCAGCAGCTTGGACGGACAGGGCCTAGGAGGCTACACCTTC. It translates to CASSLDGQGLGGYTF.